A selection of T cell receptor beta chains follows, all from one sample in a study of vaccination and CD4 T cells after COVID-19. In TCRdb, the PCR reads were re-called with MiXCR into one record per CDR3 protein. The data hold about 5,400 distinct CDR3 sequences, with 34% observed a single time. These receptors have no identified antigens. The sample consisted of CD4+ T cells from blood, cultured in vitro, taken after SARS-CoV-2 vaccination. These receptors came from a human donor who had recovered from COVID-19. CDR3s include the opening cysteine and the closing phenylalanine or tryptophan. The D gene is left open where the match is weak. The size of a clone is reported for some rows only, either as once, few or many, or as a class for expanded clones.

d_call: NA
v_call: TRBV20-1
j_call: TRBJ2-5
clone_size: NA
cdr3_nt: TGCAGTGCTAGAGATTTGTTGGGGCCCCAAGAGACCCAGTACTTC
cdr3_aa: CSARDLLGPQETQYF

d_call: NA
v_call: TRBV11-3
j_call: TRBJ1-1
clone_size: once
cdr3_nt: TGTGCCAGCAGCTTAGATGGCAGGGAAGGGAGCACTGAAGCTTTCTTT
cdr3_aa: CASSLDGREGSTEAFF

d_call: NA
v_call: TRBV5-5
j_call: TRBJ2-5
clone_size: NA
cdr3_nt: TGTGCCAGCAGCTTGGAGGTCGGGGGGCTACAAGAGACCCAGTACTTC
cdr3_aa: CASSLEVGGLQETQYF

d_call: NA
v_call: TRBV19
j_call: TRBJ1-1
clone_size: NA
cdr3_nt: TGTGCCAGTAGTATTGGGAACACTGAAGCTTTCTTT
cdr3_aa: CASSIGNTEAFF

d_call: NA
v_call: TRBV20-1
j_call: TRBJ1-2
clone_size: NA
cdr3_nt: TGCAGTGCTATCACAGGGTGGGAGGGCTACACCTTC
cdr3_aa: CSAITGWEGYTF

d_call: TRBD1
v_call: TRBV11-3
j_call: TRBJ2-1
clone_size: NA
cdr3_nt: TGTGCCAGCAGCTTAGCACGGGGATCGCAGGGGGACAATGAGCAGTTCTTC
cdr3_aa: CASSLARGSQGDNEQFF

d_call: NA
v_call: TRBV5-1
j_call: TRBJ1-1
clone_size: few
cdr3_nt: TGCGCCAGCAGCTTTGTTGAGGGGAGTATTGAAGCTTTCTTT
cdr3_aa: CASSFVEGSIEAFF

d_call: TRBD2
v_call: TRBV19
j_call: TRBJ2-1
clone_size: few
cdr3_nt: TGTGCCAGTACGGGCGGGAGGGCCGTTAATGAGCAGTTCTTC
cdr3_aa: CASTGGRAVNEQFF

d_call: TRBD1
v_call: TRBV28
j_call: TRBJ2-1
clone_size: NA
cdr3_nt: TGTGCCAGCAGTCCGACAGGGGGAAGATACAATGAGCAGTTCTTC
cdr3_aa: CASSPTGGRYNEQFF

d_call: NA
v_call: TRBV12-3/TRBV12-4
j_call: TRBJ1-5
clone_size: few
cdr3_nt: TGTGCCAGCAGCTACGAGGGACTCCCCGGAGAGCCCCAGCATTTT
cdr3_aa: CASSYEGLPGEPQHF

d_call: NA
v_call: TRBV10-1
j_call: TRBJ2-6
clone_size: few
cdr3_nt: TGCGCCAGGGGGGGAATCTCTGGGGCCAACGTCCTGACTTTC
cdr3_aa: CARGGISGANVLTF

d_call: NA
v_call: TRBV6-5
j_call: TRBJ2-2
clone_size: NA
cdr3_nt: TGTGCCAGCAGTTACGGGGTAAACACCGGGGAGCTGTTTTTT
cdr3_aa: CASSYGVNTGELFF

d_call: NA
v_call: TRBV14
j_call: TRBJ1-6
clone_size: NA
cdr3_nt: TGTGCCAGCAGCCCTGGGGGAGCCTCACCCCTCCACTTT
cdr3_aa: CASSPGGASPLHF

d_call: TRBD1
v_call: TRBV6-2/TRBV6-3
j_call: TRBJ2-1
clone_size: NA
cdr3_nt: TGTGCCAGCAGTTACTCGAGGGGACAGGGTGTCAATGAGCAGTTCTTC
cdr3_aa: CASSYSRGQGVNEQFF

d_call: TRBD1
v_call: TRBV30
j_call: TRBJ1-6
clone_size: few
cdr3_nt: TGTGCTTACCACCACAGGGGAGGAGGCTCACCCCTCCACTTT
cdr3_aa: CAYHHRGGGSPLHF

d_call: TRBD1
v_call: TRBV12-3/TRBV12-4
j_call: TRBJ1-2
clone_size: few
cdr3_nt: TGTGCCAGCAGCCCTCGACAGGGGGCCGGTGGCTACACCTTC
cdr3_aa: CASSPRQGAGGYTF

d_call: NA
v_call: TRBV20-1
j_call: TRBJ1-2
clone_size: few
cdr3_nt: TGCAGTGCTAGAGATCCGGACACTCACTATGGCTACACCTTC
cdr3_aa: CSARDPDTHYGYTF

d_call: TRBD2
v_call: TRBV20-1
j_call: TRBJ2-1
clone_size: NA
cdr3_nt: TGCAGTGCGGGGAGGGCAGACTCCTACAATGAGCAGTTCTTC
cdr3_aa: CSAGRADSYNEQFF

d_call: NA
v_call: TRBV7-6
j_call: TRBJ2-2
clone_size: medium-sized
cdr3_nt: TGTGCCAGCAGCTTAGCGGTCACCGGGGAGCTGTTTTTT
cdr3_aa: CASSLAVTGELFF

d_call: TRBD1
v_call: TRBV28
j_call: TRBJ1-5
clone_size: NA
cdr3_nt: TGTGCCAGCAGCCGACCAGGCAGGGGGACGAGCAATCAGCCCCAGCATTTT
cdr3_aa: CASSRPGRGTSNQPQHF

d_call: NA
v_call: TRBV27
j_call: TRBJ2-1
clone_size: few
cdr3_nt: TGTGCCAGCATTCGGACCACTAGCTCCTACAATGAGCAGTTCTTC
cdr3_aa: CASIRTTSSYNEQFF

d_call: NA
v_call: TRBV2
j_call: TRBJ1-2
clone_size: few
cdr3_nt: TGTGCCAGCAAAGCGGGGGAGGGTGGCTACACCTTC
cdr3_aa: CASKAGEGGYTF

d_call: NA
v_call: TRBV6-5
j_call: TRBJ2-7
clone_size: few
cdr3_nt: TGTGCCAGCAGTTACTCGGATCCCGTGGCTTACGAGCAGTACTTC
cdr3_aa: CASSYSDPVAYEQYF

d_call: NA
v_call: TRBV7-9
j_call: TRBJ1-2
clone_size: NA
cdr3_nt: TGTGCCAGCAGCTTGTCGTCTCGGCCCCGGGCTAACTATGGCTACACCTTC
cdr3_aa: CASSLSSRPRANYGYTF

d_call: NA
v_call: TRBV20-1
j_call: TRBJ2-7
clone_size: NA
cdr3_nt: TGCAGTGCCCCCAGGGAGGTTGCCTACGAGCAGTACTTC
cdr3_aa: CSAPREVAYEQYF

d_call: NA
v_call: TRBV7-2
j_call: TRBJ1-1
clone_size: NA
cdr3_nt: TGTGCCAGCAGCCCCGCCCGAGGGGGGATGAACACTGAAGCTTTCTTT
cdr3_aa: CASSPARGGMNTEAFF

d_call: TRBD2
v_call: TRBV20-1
j_call: TRBJ2-5
clone_size: NA
cdr3_nt: TGCAGTGCTAGAGACCCGAAGACTAGCGGGGAACAAGAGACCCAGTACTTC
cdr3_aa: CSARDPKTSGEQETQYF

d_call: TRBD1
v_call: TRBV20-1
j_call: TRBJ1-1
clone_size: few
cdr3_nt: TGCAGTGCTTACAGGGGTGAAGCTTTCTTT
cdr3_aa: CSAYRGEAFF

d_call: TRBD2
v_call: TRBV7-9
j_call: TRBJ2-1
clone_size: NA
cdr3_nt: TGTGCCAGCAGCTTACTCGGGAGGGCCGGGGGTGAGCAGTTCTTC
cdr3_aa: CASSLLGRAGGEQFF

d_call: NA
v_call: TRBV5-6
j_call: TRBJ1-1
clone_size: few
cdr3_nt: TGTGCCAGCAGCTTAGGGCCAAAGAACACTGAAGCTTTCTTT
cdr3_aa: CASSLGPKNTEAFF

d_call: TRBD1
v_call: TRBV12-3/TRBV12-4
j_call: TRBJ1-5
clone_size: NA
cdr3_nt: TGTGCCAGCAGCCCCAGAGACAGGGGTAGCAATCAGCCCCAGCATTTT
cdr3_aa: CASSPRDRGSNQPQHF

d_call: TRBD1
v_call: TRBV5-1
j_call: TRBJ1-2
clone_size: NA
cdr3_nt: TGCGCCAGCAGCTCCGGAGACAGGGACGGCTATGGCTACACCTTC
cdr3_aa: CASSSGDRDGYGYTF

d_call: TRBD1
v_call: TRBV12-3/TRBV12-4
j_call: TRBJ2-2
clone_size: NA
cdr3_nt: TGTGCCAGCAGGTGGGACAGGAGCACCGGGGAGCTGTTTTTT
cdr3_aa: CASRWDRSTGELFF

d_call: NA
v_call: TRBV7-9
j_call: TRBJ2-5
clone_size: NA
cdr3_nt: TGTGCCAGCAGCTTACGGTCGAACCAAGAGACCCAGTACTTC
cdr3_aa: CASSLRSNQETQYF

d_call: NA
v_call: TRBV4-1
j_call: TRBJ1-2
clone_size: NA
cdr3_nt: TGCGCCAGCAGCCAAGAGGGTGCAAGGAGCAATGGAGGCTACACCTTC
cdr3_aa: CASSQEGARSNGGYTF

d_call: NA
v_call: TRBV5-1
j_call: TRBJ2-5
clone_size: NA
cdr3_nt: TGCGCCAGCGCCGGCAGTGGGCAAGAGACCCAGTACTTC
cdr3_aa: CASAGSGQETQYF

d_call: NA
v_call: TRBV2
j_call: TRBJ2-3
clone_size: NA
cdr3_nt: TGTGCCAGCAGCCCCCCGAGCACAGATACGCAGTATTTT
cdr3_aa: CASSPPSTDTQYF

d_call: NA
v_call: TRBV12-3/TRBV12-4
j_call: TRBJ2-2
clone_size: NA
cdr3_nt: TGTGCCAGCAGTATCACGAACACCGGGGAGCTGTTTTTT
cdr3_aa: CASSITNTGELFF

d_call: TRBD1
v_call: TRBV6-1
j_call: TRBJ1-2
clone_size: NA
cdr3_nt: TGTGCCAGCTGGAGACAGGGGAACTATGGCTACACCTTC
cdr3_aa: CASWRQGNYGYTF

d_call: NA
v_call: TRBV11-3
j_call: TRBJ2-3
clone_size: few
cdr3_nt: TGTGCCAGCAGCTTAGACGGGGGTGACGGTAGCACAGATACGCAGTATTTT
cdr3_aa: CASSLDGGDGSTDTQYF

d_call: TRBD1
v_call: TRBV7-9
j_call: TRBJ2-7
clone_size: NA
cdr3_nt: TGTGCCAGCAGCACGACAGGGACCTACGAGCAGTACTTC
cdr3_aa: CASSTTGTYEQYF

d_call: TRBD2
v_call: TRBV6-1
j_call: TRBJ2-7
clone_size: NA
cdr3_nt: TGTGCCAGCAGGGCCCCTAGCGGGAGTGGGTACGAGCAGTACTTC
cdr3_aa: CASRAPSGSGYEQYF

d_call: NA
v_call: TRBV2
j_call: TRBJ2-2
clone_size: NA
cdr3_nt: TGTGCCAGCAGTGTAGGGCAGGGCGGCACCGGGGAGCTGTTTTTT
cdr3_aa: CASSVGQGGTGELFF

d_call: NA
v_call: TRBV18
j_call: TRBJ1-2
clone_size: NA
cdr3_nt: TGTGCCAGCTCTCCGCGAGCAGACCTAGTCTATGGCTACACCTTC
cdr3_aa: CASSPRADLVYGYTF

d_call: NA
v_call: TRBV30
j_call: TRBJ2-7
clone_size: NA
cdr3_nt: NA
cdr3_aa: CACSVELVGGQYF

d_call: NA
v_call: TRBV19
j_call: TRBJ2-7
clone_size: NA
cdr3_nt: TGTGCCAGTAGTACCGACAGGTTCTACGAGCAGTACTTC
cdr3_aa: CASSTDRFYEQYF